These 28 T cell receptor beta chains were all obtained from the same sample, sequenced in a study of shared clonotypes between healthy human individuals. Profiling relied on immunoSEQ multiplex PCR, and the TCRdb table lists in-frame clones only, not all of them. This sample has around 690,000 clones, with about 90% found just once. The specimen sequenced was memory CD8+ T cells from PBMCs. Subset defined: CD45RO+ cells pooled with CCR7-negative TemRA cells. The receptors originated from a man between 18 and 35 years old in good health. Some clones in this sample may be carry-over from other donors' samples.

For this clone: Relative to the germline gene, one junction end is altered; a read error may explain this. This chain uses TRBV30 with TRBJ2-1, with TRBD1 as a possible D gene (6 bases). From germline, CDR1 is GTSNPN and CDR2 SVGIG (reference sequence). This CDR3 is built from 15 residues. DNA for the CDR3: TGTGCCCGGAGTGTTGGTCCAGGGGCCTACAATGAGCAGTTCTTC. Translating gives CARSVGPGAYNEQFF.

This clone was found a few times. The chain uses TRBV5-4 and TRBJ1-1, with D possibly TRBD1 on 6 matching bases. Trimming removed 2 bases from V and 4 bases from J, with 15 bases in between. This CDR3 has 15 amino acids. CDR1 and CDR2 (germline): SGHNT, YYREEE (reference sequence). CDR3 nucleotides: TGTGCCAGCAGCTTCGTGGGGGGGGCAGGCACTGAAGCTTTCTTT. Its protein product is CASSFVGGAGTEAFF.

The chain carries TRBV6-1 and TRBJ2-1; D is unresolved. This CDR3 spans 13 amino acids. V shed 6 bases and J shed 2 bases, with 8 bases lying between them. CDR1 and CDR2 from the germline V gene are MNHNS and SASEGT. The CDR3, as DNA: TGTGCCAGCAGCCGCTACGCCTACAATGAGCAGTTCTTC. Its translation is CASSRYAYNEQFF.

V usage is TRBV6-1 and J usage is TRBJ1-1; possible D gene TRBD1, 6 bases. This CDR3 is 16 amino acids long. Trimming left V 2 bases short and J 1 base short, with 14 bases between. The germline gives CDR1 MNHNS, CDR2 SASEGT. CDR3 sequence reads: CASSERGGLGNTEAFF. CDR3 bases: TGTGCCAGCAGTGAAAGGGGGGGGCTGGGGAACACTGAAGCTTTCTTT.

The genes are TRBV2 and TRBJ2-1, with 11 bases that match TRBD2. CDR3 length: 16 residues. CDR1 is SNHLY, CDR2 FYNNEI, per germline. The trim removed 8 bases at V and 7 bases at J, leaving 13 bases unmatched. The DNA for the CDR3 is TGTGCCAGCTTTACGGTGGGTCTAGCGGGAGGAAATGAGCAGTTCTTC. It specifies CASFTVGLAGGNEQFF.

This clone was seen once. The chain is built from TRBV6-1 and TRBJ1-1; D perhaps matches TRBD1 (6 bases). The CDR3 sequence is 14 residues long. The V end lost 4 bases, the J end lost 7 bases, and 16 bases lay between the germline ends. From germline, CDR1 is MNHNS and CDR2 SASEGT. The CDR3 spells CASSARGASLEAFF. The CDR3 coding sequence is TGTGCCAGCAGTGCTAGGGGGGCGTCCCTTGAAGCTTTCTTT.

The V call is TRBV27, the J call TRBJ1-1; 9 bases map to TRBD1. There are 14 residues in the CDR3. Germline CDR1 MNHEY, CDR2 SMNVEV (reference sequence). With 6 bases clipped from V and 5 bases from J, the junction kept 7 bases outside the gene matches. The CDR3 DNA is TGTGCCAGCAGGCACGGACAGGGGAGGACTGAAGCTTTCTTT. Translation: CASRHGQGRTEAFF.

The rearrangement uses TRBV29-1 and TRBJ2-5; the D gene could be TRBD1 or TRBD2 (6 bases each). The DNA end is a closer match to TRBJ2-7, so the J assignment may be wrong. Germline V gives CDR1 SQVTM, CDR2 ANQGSEA. CDR3 size: 12 residues. This CDR3 is CSVPGGLYEQYF. The CDR3, as DNA: TGCAGCGTCCCTGGGGGGCTGTACGAGCAGTACTTC.

The chain joins TRBV4-1 to TRBJ1-1, with D possibly TRBD1 on 6 matching bases. Trimming cost V 4 bases and J 6 bases, with 15 bases left between them. CDR1 is MGHRA and CDR2 is YSYEKL in the germline V gene. CDR3 length equals 14 residues. The CDR3 sequence is CASSRSQGMPEAFF. The CDR3 region has the DNA TGCGCCAGCAGCCGGTCACAGGGTATGCCTGAAGCTTTCTTT.

The chain recombines TRBV4-3 with TRBJ1-1, with a tentative D call TRBD1 (5 bases). This CDR3 contains 15 residues. Trimming took off 2 bases at V and 4 bases at J, with 14 bases between the two ends. Germline lookup yields CDR1 LGHNA and CDR2 YSLEER. The CDR3 spells CASSQTIRVVTEAFF. CDR3 sequence (DNA): TGCGCCAGCAGCCAAACGATCAGGGTAGTCACTGAAGCTTTCTTT.

The rearrangement joins TRBV29-1 to TRBJ2-3; no firm D call. The germline V gene encodes CDR1 SQVTM and CDR2 ANQGSEA. This CDR3 has 13 residues. Between the trimmed V and J ends, which lost 7 bases and 0 bases, there was a span of 11 bases. The CDR3 loop is CSAPGTSTDTQYF. CDR3 coding DNA: TGCAGCGCCCCAGGAACTAGCACAGATACGCAGTATTTT.

The chain joins TRBV28 to TRBJ2-1, with 13 bases lining up with TRBD2. Germline loops: CDR1 MDHEN, CDR2 SYDVKM. The CDR3 runs to 20 residues. The junction had 10 bases not matched to a gene; V was cut back by 2 bases and J by 0 bases. The DNA of the CDR3 is TGTGCCAGCAGTTTAGTTACTAGCGGGAGGGCCTTCCCCTCCTACAATGAGCAGTTCTTC. Protein sequence: CASSLVTSGRAFPSYNEQFF.

The genes are TRBV13 and TRBJ2-7; 10 nucleotides agree with TRBD2. The V gene's germline CDR1 is PRHDT and CDR2 FYEKMQ (reference sequence). This CDR3 is built from 15 residues. After removal of 5 bases from V and 2 bases from J, the junction contained 6 bases not matched to a gene. The CDR3 region is CASSRLTSGTYEQYF. In DNA form, the CDR3 reads TGTGCCAGCAGCCGTCTCACTAGCGGGACCTACGAGCAGTACTTC.

The chain joins TRBV7-9 to TRBJ1-2; D is unresolved. Deletions cut 1 base from V and 8 bases from J, with 26 bases between. The germline V gene encodes CDR1 SEHNR and CDR2 FQNEAQ (reference sequence). The CDR3 spans 18 residues. The DNA for the CDR3 is TGTGCCAGCAGCTTAGGGACGGGCACAAAAAGGCTGGAGGAGGGCTACACCTTC. It encodes CASSLGTGTKRLEEGYTF.

V usage is TRBV7-2 and J usage is TRBJ2-1; D uncertain. Deletions cut 1 base from V and 0 bases from J, with 7 bases between. There are 15 residues in the CDR3. CDR1 SGHTA and CDR2 FQGNSA come from the germline V gene. This chain's CDR3 is CASSLGWSSYNEQFF. The DNA for the CDR3 is TGTGCCAGCAGCTTAGGCTGGAGCTCCTACAATGAGCAGTTCTTC.

The count of this clone is one. The rearrangement uses TRBV5-6 and TRBJ2-5, with D unresolved. The V end lost 1 base, the J end lost 5 bases, and 9 bases lay between the germline ends. CDR1 and CDR2 from the germline V gene are SGHDT and YYEEEE. This CDR3 comprises 13 residues. The CDR3 here is CASSLRDRETQYF. The CDR3 DNA sequence: TGTGCCAGCAGCTTGCGTGACCGGGAGACCCAGTACTTC.

The rearrangement uses TRBV9 and TRBJ2-1; D ambiguous. Germline V lookup: CDR1 SGDLS, CDR2 YYNGEE. Trimming took 0 bases from V and 10 from J, leaving 14 bases between them. This CDR3 comprises 14 residues. CDR3 residues: CASSVVDGPWEQFF. CDR3 coding DNA: TGTGCCAGCAGCGTAGTCGACGGGCCGTGGGAGCAGTTCTTC. The full variable domain, with the rest looked up from reference TRBV9 and TRBJ2-1, is DSGVTQTPKHLITATGQRVTLRCSPRSGDLSVYWYQQSLDQGLQFLIQYYNGEERAKGNILERFSAQQFPDLHSELNLSSLELGDSALYFCASSVVDGPWEQFFGPGTRLTVL.

The chain joins TRBV5-8 to TRBJ2-7; D remains ambiguous. Trimming left V 4 bases short and J 3 bases short, with 5 bases between. The V gene's germline CDR1 is SGHTS and CDR2 YDEGEE. The CDR3 has 11 residues. This CDR3 is CASSPGYEQYF. CDR3 DNA sequence: TGTGCCAGCAGCCCAGGCTACGAGCAGTACTTC.

CDR3 in amino acids: CASSETTSEVYNEQFF. The DNA for the CDR3 is TGTGCCAGCAGTGAAACGACTAGCGAGGTCTACAATGAGCAGTTCTTC. The V gene is TRBV6-1, the J gene TRBJ2-1; 8 nucleotides agree with TRBD2. CDR3 length: 16 residues. Germline V lookup: CDR1 MNHNS, CDR2 SASEGT. Trimming removed 2 bases from V and 3 bases from J; junction bases left unmatched: 6.

As DNA, the CDR3 is TGTGCCAGCAGGGCTAAGTTCGCTAGCTCCTACAATGAGCAGTTCTTC. This sequence encodes CASRAKFASSYNEQFF. The rearrangement joins TRBV27 to TRBJ2-1; no definite D call. V dropped 6 bases and J dropped 0 bases, with 15 bases sitting between them. Per the germline V gene, CDR1 is MNHEY and CDR2 is SMNVEV (reference sequence). The CDR3 contains 16 residues.

V usage is TRBV5-4 and J usage is TRBJ2-3, with D possibly TRBD1 on 6 matching bases. This CDR3 spans 15 amino acids. Germline V lookup: CDR1 SGHNT, CDR2 YYREEE (reference sequence). Trimming cost V 3 bases and J 1 base, with 12 bases left between them. The CDR3 reads CASSSLWGRTDTQYF. CDR3 bases: TGTGCCAGCAGCTCTCTTTGGGGGCGCACAGATACGCAGTATTTT.

J is TRBJ1-1 and V is TRBV7-9; no clear D. The germline V gene has CDR1 SEHNR and CDR2 FQNEAQ (reference sequence). The CDR3 length is 14 residues. Deletions cut 1 base from V and 8 bases from J, with 14 bases between. The CDR3 loop is CASSLGPGGTEAFF. The CDR3 nucleotides read TGTGCCAGCAGCTTAGGTCCCGGAGGCACCGAAGCTTTCTTT.

V is TRBV6-5 and J is TRBJ1-2; possibly TRBD1 for D (5 bases). The V gene lost 6 bases and the J gene lost 5 bases, with 10 bases spanning the gap. Germline CDR1 reads MNHEY; CDR2 reads SVGAGI. The length of the CDR3 is 12 residues. CDR3 sequence reads: CASRGLGYGYTF. The DNA of the CDR3 is TGTGCCAGCAGGGGGCTCGGTTATGGCTACACCTTC.

The V call is TRBV29-1, the J call TRBJ1-1; D unclear. CDR3 length: 10 amino acids. Per the germline V gene, CDR1 is SQVTM and CDR2 is ANQGSEA. Trimming removed 7 bases at V and 0 bases at J, with 3 bases between. CDR3 residues: CSGLNTEAFF. The CDR3 DNA is TGCAGCGGCTTGAACACTGAAGCTTTCTTT.

The chain has TRBV5-4 and TRBJ2-3; TRBD2 agrees at 8 bases. The CDR3 runs to 16 residues. The trim removed 4 bases at V and 6 bases at J, leaving 13 bases unmatched. Germline CDR1 and CDR2: SGHNT and YYREEE (reference sequence). The CDR3 sequence is CASSTKRELLGDTQYF. The CDR3 DNA is TGTGCCAGCAGCACTAAGCGGGAGCTTCTCGGGGATACGCAGTATTTT.

This clone is a singleton in its sample. Here the CDR3 reads CATRRASYNEQFF. In DNA, the CDR3 is TGTGCCACCAGGCGGGCCTCCTACAATGAGCAGTTCTTC. This chain connects TRBV15 to TRBJ2-1, with D tentatively TRBD2 (5 bases). CDR1 and CDR2 (germline): LNHNV, YYDKDF (reference sequence). V was clipped by 6 bases and J by 0 bases, with 6 bases between them. The length of the CDR3 is 13 residues.

The chain employs TRBV2 and TRBJ1-2; D uncertain. This CDR3 has 14 residues. Trimming pared 8 bases from V and 7 bases from J, leaving 20 bases between. Germline V gene lookup returns CDR1 SNHLY and CDR2 FYNNEI. The CDR3 reads CASLGVPLSGGYTF. The CDR3 DNA reads TGTGCCAGCCTCGGGGTACCCCTTTCTGGTGGCTACACCTTC.

This chain joins TRBV28 and TRBJ2-7, with TRBD1 identical over 8 bases. Germline V gene lookup returns CDR1 MDHEN and CDR2 SYDVKM. CDR3 length: 17 amino acids. The V gene end was trimmed by 5 bases and the J gene end by 5 bases; junction bases not matched to a gene: 17. The CDR3 loop is CASSLDTGRQGADEQYF. The CDR3 nucleotides are TGTGCCAGCAGTCTAGACACCGGCAGGCAGGGGGCAGACGAGCAGTACTTC.